This T cell receptor (beta chain) came from a study of blood T cells in healthy people across ages. A second roughly 6 to 12 cycle PCR used barcoded and J-beta primers. TCRdb re-analysed the 5' RACE reads in MiXCR, keeping a single row per CDR3 protein. The sample shows approximately 780,000 distinct CDR3 sequences, approximately 24% of them seen only once. CDR3 length equals 14 residues. V lost 6 bases to trimming and J lost 2 bases, with 11 bases between them. The germline V gene encodes CDR1 SQVTM and CDR2 ANQGSEA. The sample was also reused in another study, on T cells of mothers and their children.

The chain couples TRBV29-1 to TRBJ2-6, with D perhaps assigned TRBD1 or TRBD2 (5 bases each). The sequencing sample was made of blood. The clonotype comes from a boy aged 5-17 years in good health. The CDR3 DNA follows: TGCAGCGTAGGGACGGAGGCTGGGGCCAACGTCCTGACTTTC. Translation: CSVGTEAGANVLTF.